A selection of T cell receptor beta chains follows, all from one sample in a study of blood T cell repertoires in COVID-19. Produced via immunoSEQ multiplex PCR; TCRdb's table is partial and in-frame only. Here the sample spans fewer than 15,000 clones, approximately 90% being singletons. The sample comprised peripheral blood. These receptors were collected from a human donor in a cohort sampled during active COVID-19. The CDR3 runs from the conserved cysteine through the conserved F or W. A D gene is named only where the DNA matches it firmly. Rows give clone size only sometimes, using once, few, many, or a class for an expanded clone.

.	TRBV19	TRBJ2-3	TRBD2	TGTGCCAGTAGTTCCACTAGCGGGGGTTACACAGATACGCAGTATTTT	CASSSTSGGYTDTQYF
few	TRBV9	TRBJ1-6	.	TGTGCCAGCAGCGTAGCAGGGTATAATTCACCCCTCCACTTT	CASSVAGYNSPLHF
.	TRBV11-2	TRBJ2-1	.	TGTGCCAGCAGCCCTCTAAGCGAGACTGAGCAGTTCTTC	CASSPLSETEQFF
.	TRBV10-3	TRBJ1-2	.	TGTGCCACCGAACCAGGGCAAGTGTCAGGGTATGGCTACACCTTC	CATEPGQVSGYGYTF
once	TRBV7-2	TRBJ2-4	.	TGTGCCAGCAGCGATGGGGCGGTTTTGTACTTC	CASSDGAVLYF
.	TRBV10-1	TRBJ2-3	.	TGCGCCAGCAGCTCAGGGACTCCTAGCACAGATACGCAGTATTTT	CASSSGTPSTDTQYF
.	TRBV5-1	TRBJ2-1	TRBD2	TGCGCCAGCAGCGAGACTAGCGGGGAGTACAATGAGCAGTTCTTC	CASSETSGEYNEQFF
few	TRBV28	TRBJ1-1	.	TGTGCCAGCAGGTCCATGAACACTGAAGCTTTCTTT	CASRSMNTEAFF
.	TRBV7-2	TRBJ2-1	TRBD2	TGTGCCAGCAGCCAGGGACTAGCGGGAGGGCCGCGCAATGAGCAGTTCTTC	CASSQGLAGGPRNEQFF
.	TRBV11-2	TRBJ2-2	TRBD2	TGTGCCAGCAGCCTTCGGGGAGGGGCCATCACCGGGGAGCTGTTTTTT	CASSLRGGAITGELFF
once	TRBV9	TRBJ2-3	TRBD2	TGTGCCAGCAGCGTCAGACTAGCGGGGGCCGCGGATACGCAGTATTTT	CASSVRLAGAADTQYF
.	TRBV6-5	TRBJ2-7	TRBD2	TGTGCCAGCAGTTATTTGGCTAGCGGGGGCTACGAGCAGTACTTC	CASSYLASGGYEQYF